This TCR beta chain was captured in a study of T cell responses to AZD1222 COVID-19 vaccine. Whole-study findings and limits: Donors were mostly white British, more females; clonal diversity possibly underestimated. With two AZD1222 doses given, Spike-specific TCR breadth and depth both rose.

Concerning this clone itself: No antigen is known for it.

The data were produced by immunoSEQ multiplex PCR, yet TCRdb's version contains in-frame clones alone and is incomplete. The data show fewer than 150,000 clones, around 89% seen once. Trimming took 0 bases from V and 6 from J, leaving 11 bases between them. The CDR3 loop spans 15 amino acids. Germline lookup yields CDR1 LNHNV and CDR2 YYDKDF (reference sequence). This receptor was obtained from an adult who received the AZD1222 COVID-19 vaccine. V is TRBV15 and J is TRBJ1-4; D not certain. The sample was peripheral blood, taken 28 days after the second AZD1222 dose. The CDR3 sequence: CATSRERQSHEKLFF. CDR3 nucleotide sequence: TGTGCCACCAGCAGAGAAAGGCAGAGTCATGAAAAACTGTTTTTT.